The present T cell receptor (beta chain) was sequenced within a study of identical twins (dated by TCRdb to 2015 to 2016). About the full investigation: The study deep-sequenced TCR alpha and beta repertoires from monozygotic twins, unrelated adults of various ages and cord blood to test whether fetal clonotypes persist. Replicate twin experiments were performed at different times using different library preparation protocols to rule out contamination. What the authors observed across the whole study: Compared with coincidental sharing between unrelated individuals, out-of-frame TCR alpha sequences shared between twins showed an excess of sequences with low generation probability. Fewer insertions were carried by abundant cord blood beta clonotypes, a similar but weaker trend appeared in young adult naive repertoires, and no such trend appeared in memory repertoires. Because the same donors could not be followed over many years, the conclusions depended on cross-sectional statistical analysis. In monozygotic twins, recombination models systematically underestimated out-of-frame TCR alpha sharing, but the models matched the sharing seen between unrelated individuals. The excess sharing between twins in beta out-of-frame sequences was weaker because fewer shared sequences reduced the signal-to-noise ratio. Invariant T cells such as MAIT and iNKT could partly confound zero-insertion analyses, though diverse VJ usage argued against this for most clonotypes.

In this sample, this clonotype turned up a few times. Its recognized antigen is unknown. Base qualities are not recorded, but no much larger clone differs from it by a single base. The protocol used for the library was 5' RACE. Sequencing relied on an Illumina HiSeq 2000. A universal primer binding site was introduced by template switching, and a unique molecular identifier was present in the final cDNA, enabling accurate counting of TCR cDNA molecules. Specific primers in the conserved constant-segment region were used to synthesize first-strand cDNA for the TCR alpha and beta chains. To control for contamination, each cDNA library was double barcoded with a SMART-Mk sample barcode plus Illumina barcodes. Two successive PCR steps introduced TruSeq adapter sequences along with Illumina sample barcodes. Sequencing of the TCR alpha and beta cDNA libraries was done on the Illumina HiSeq platform using custom primers. In the paper's pipeline: MiGEC processed the raw reads to extract unique molecular identifiers, while MiXCR was used to determine the CDR3 positions. Recombination models were inferred per individual with the repgenHMM and IGoR tools using an EM algorithm. Shared clonotype analysis was performed with the tcR package in R, normalizing sharing by the product of cloneset sizes. To study raw recombination without the effects of thymic and clonal selection, out-of-frame nonproductive sequences were analyzed. TCRdb handled the public reads itself, with Q25 trimming in fastp and clone calling in MiXCR, and kept productive beta chains. Under each unique CDR3 protein, matching rows form one entry showing the most common genes and DNA. These V and J calls derive from TCRdb rather than the authors' analysis. Within this sample are 1.5 million to 2 million distinct CDR3 sequences, with around 29% of them counted one time only. Of the sample, about 0.27% falls within the top ten clones.

All donors were healthy Caucasians. Reading from cysteine to phenylalanine, the CDR3 counts 16 amino acids. Only the CDR3 region is kept as DNA, spanning 48 bases read in frame from base 1. The germline V gene provides CDR1 SQVTM and CDR2 ANQGSEA. V trim: 1 base; J trim: 3 bases; unmatched bases: 9. Sequencing input: cord blood. The rearrangement combines TRBV29-1 with TRBJ1-2; TRBD1 fits 9 bases in the junction. This clonotype originated in a newborn girl in good health. The CDR3 sequence is CSVEGFLGQGDYGYTF. In nucleotide form, the sequence is TGCAGCGTTGAAGGGTTTTTGGGACAGGGCGACTATGGCTACACCTTC.